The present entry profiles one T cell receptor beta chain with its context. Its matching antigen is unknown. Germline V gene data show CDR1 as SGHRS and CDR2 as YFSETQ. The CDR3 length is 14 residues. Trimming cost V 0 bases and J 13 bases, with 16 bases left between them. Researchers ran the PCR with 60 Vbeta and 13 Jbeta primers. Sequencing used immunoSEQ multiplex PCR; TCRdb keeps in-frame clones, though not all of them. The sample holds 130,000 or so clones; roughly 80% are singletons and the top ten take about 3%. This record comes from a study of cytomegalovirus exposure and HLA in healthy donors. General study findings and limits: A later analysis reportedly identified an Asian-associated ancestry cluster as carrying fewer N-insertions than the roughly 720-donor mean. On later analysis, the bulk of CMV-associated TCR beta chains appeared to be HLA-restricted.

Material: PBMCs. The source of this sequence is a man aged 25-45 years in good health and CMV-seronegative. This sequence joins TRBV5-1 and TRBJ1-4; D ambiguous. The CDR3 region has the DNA TGCGCCAGCAGCTTGGAAGGTCGGCCCGGGGTACTGTTTTTT. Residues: CASSLEGRPGVLFF. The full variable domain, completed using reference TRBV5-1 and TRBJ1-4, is KAGVTQTPRYLIKTRGQQVTLSCSPISGHRSVSWYQQTPGQGLQFLFEYFSETQRNKGNFPGRFSGRQFSNSRSEMNVSTLELGDSALYLCASSLEGRPGVLFFGSGTQLSVL.